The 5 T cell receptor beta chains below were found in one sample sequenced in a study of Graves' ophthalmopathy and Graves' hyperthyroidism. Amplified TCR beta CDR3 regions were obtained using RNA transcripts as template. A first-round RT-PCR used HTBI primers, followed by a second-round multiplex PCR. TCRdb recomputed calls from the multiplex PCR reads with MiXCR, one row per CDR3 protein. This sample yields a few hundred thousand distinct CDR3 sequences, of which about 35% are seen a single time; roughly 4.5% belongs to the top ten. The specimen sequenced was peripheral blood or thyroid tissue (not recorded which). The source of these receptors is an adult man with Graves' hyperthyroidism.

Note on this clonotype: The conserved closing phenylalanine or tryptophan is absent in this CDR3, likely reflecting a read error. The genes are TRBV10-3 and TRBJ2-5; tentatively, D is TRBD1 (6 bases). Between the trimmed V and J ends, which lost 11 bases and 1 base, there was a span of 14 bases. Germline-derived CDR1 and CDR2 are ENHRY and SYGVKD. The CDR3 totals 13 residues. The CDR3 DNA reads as TGTGCCGTTAGGAGCAGGGGCCAAGAGACCCAGTACTTA. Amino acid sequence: CAVRSRGQETQYL.

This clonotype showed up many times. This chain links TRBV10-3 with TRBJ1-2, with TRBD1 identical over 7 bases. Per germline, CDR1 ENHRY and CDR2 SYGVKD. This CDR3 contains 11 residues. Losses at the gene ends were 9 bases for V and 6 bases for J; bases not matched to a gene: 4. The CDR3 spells CAIATGHGYTF. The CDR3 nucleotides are TGTGCCATAGCGACAGGGCATGGCTACACCTTC.

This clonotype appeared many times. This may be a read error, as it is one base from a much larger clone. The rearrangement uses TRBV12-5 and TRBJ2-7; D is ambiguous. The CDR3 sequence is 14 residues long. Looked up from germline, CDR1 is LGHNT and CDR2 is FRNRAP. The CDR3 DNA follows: TGTGCTAGTGCTGACCCTTCTATGGCCTACAAGCAGTACTTC. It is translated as CASADPSMAYKQYF.

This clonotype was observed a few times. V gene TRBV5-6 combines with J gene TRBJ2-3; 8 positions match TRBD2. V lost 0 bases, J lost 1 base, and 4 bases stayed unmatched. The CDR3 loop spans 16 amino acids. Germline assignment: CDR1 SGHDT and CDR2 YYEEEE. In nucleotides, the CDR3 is TGTGCCAGCAGCTTGGAGGGACTAGGGCGCACAGATACGCAGTATTTT. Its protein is CASSLEGLGRTDTQYF.

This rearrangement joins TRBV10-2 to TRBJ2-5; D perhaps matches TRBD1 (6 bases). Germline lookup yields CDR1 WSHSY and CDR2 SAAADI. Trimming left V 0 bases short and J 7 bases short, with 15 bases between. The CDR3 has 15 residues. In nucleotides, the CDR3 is TGCGCCAGCAGTGAGTCGGAAGGGGGATTGAGGACCCAGTACTTC. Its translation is CASSESEGGLRTQYF.